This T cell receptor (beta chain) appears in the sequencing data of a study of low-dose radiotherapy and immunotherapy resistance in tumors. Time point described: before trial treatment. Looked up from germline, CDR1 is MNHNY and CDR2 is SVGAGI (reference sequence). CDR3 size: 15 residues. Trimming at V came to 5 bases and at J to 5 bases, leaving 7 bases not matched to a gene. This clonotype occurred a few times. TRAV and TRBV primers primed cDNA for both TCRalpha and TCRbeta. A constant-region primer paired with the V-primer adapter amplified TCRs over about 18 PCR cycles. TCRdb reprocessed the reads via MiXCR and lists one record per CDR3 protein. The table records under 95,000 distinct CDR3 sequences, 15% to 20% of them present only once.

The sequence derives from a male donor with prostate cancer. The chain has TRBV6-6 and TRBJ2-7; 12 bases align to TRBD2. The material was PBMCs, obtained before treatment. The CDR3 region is CASSPTTSGGDEQYF. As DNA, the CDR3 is TGTGCCAGCAGTCCTACGACTAGCGGGGGAGACGAGCAGTACTTC.